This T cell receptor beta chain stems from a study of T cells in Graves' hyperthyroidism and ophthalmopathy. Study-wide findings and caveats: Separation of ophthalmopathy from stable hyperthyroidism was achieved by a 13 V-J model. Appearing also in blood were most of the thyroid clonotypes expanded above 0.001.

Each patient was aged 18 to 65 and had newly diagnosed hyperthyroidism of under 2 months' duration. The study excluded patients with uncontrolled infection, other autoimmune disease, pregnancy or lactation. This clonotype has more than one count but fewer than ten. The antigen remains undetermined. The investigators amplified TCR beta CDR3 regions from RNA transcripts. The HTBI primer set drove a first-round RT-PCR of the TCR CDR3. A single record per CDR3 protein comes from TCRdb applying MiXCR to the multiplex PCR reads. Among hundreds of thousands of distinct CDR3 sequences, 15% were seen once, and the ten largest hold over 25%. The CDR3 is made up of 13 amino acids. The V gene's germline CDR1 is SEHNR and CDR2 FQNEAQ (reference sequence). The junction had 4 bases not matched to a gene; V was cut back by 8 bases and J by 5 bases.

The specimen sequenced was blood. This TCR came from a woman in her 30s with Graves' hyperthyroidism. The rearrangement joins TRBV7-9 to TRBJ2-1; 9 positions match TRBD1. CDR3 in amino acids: CASRDRVDNEQFF. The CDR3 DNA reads TGTGCCAGCCGGGACAGGGTCGACAATGAGCAGTTCTTC.